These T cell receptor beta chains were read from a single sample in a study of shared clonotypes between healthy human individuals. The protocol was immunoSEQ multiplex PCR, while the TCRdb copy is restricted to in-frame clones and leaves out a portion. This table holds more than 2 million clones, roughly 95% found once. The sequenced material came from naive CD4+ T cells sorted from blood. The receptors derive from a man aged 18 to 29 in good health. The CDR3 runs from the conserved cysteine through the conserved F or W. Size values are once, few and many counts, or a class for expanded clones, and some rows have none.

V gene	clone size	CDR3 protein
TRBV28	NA	CASRDRPGQGEETQYF
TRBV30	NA	CAGNRGQNTEAFF
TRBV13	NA	CASSPRFRGQDYEQYF
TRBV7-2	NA	CASSLGRQLVSGNTIYF
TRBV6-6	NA	CASSRDSSAPYEQYF
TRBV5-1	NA	CASSLVKPGQGAYNEQFF
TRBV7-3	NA	CASSFLWEQYF
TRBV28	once	CASSVNQPGRANTEAFF
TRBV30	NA	CAWSLQGAGYGYTF
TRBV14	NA	CASSLKGDTQYF
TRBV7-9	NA	CASSLTQGTEAFF
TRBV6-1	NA	CASSEPGQGAGEQYF
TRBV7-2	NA	CASSLGGNQETQYF
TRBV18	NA	CASSPLDQTSGNTIYF
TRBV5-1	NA	CASSWDRGDEQYF
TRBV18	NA	CASSPDRENTGELFF
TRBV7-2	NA	CASKDTGLAGAGKTQYF
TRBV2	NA	CASSGQGNTEAFF
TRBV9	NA	CASSPAGRGNYGYTF
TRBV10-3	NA	CAIRTSGGQETQYF
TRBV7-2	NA	CASSSRTGGNQPQHF
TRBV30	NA	CAWSYQGRVRTEAFF
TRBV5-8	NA	CASSFFGGTASSGNTIYF
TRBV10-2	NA	CASSEESYEQYF
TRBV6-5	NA	CASSRGKQETQYF
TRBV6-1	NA	CASSEQAGTGANVLTF
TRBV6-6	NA	CASSPGQGKGTQYF
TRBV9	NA	CASSVEVGDSYEQYF
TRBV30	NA	CAWSRDREDYGYTF
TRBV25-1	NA	CASSEWASGANVLTF
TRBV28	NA	CASSFPAGEKLFF
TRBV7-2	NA	CASSLFGEQYF
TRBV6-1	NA	CASSESAVYNSPLHF
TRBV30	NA	CAWSLGGLLETQYF
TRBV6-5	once	CASSQKQGANEKLFF
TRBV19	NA	CASNMGTGTEAFF
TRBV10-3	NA	CAISESGGTYNEQFF
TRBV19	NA	CASSMTVSSYEQYF
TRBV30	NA	CAWSEEKLFF
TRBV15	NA	CATSSGTGYGYTF
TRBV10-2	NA	CASSERTGAAYEQYF
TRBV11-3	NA	CASSPQDSPLHF
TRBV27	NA	CASRPNRGRREDGKYF
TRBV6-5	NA	CASRFTSDLYEQYF
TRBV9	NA	CASSVDSRSGNTIYF
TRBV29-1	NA	CSVVSGGKNTEAFF
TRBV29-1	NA	CSVGNTDRGNQPQHF
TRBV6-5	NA	CASRQGTTYEQYF